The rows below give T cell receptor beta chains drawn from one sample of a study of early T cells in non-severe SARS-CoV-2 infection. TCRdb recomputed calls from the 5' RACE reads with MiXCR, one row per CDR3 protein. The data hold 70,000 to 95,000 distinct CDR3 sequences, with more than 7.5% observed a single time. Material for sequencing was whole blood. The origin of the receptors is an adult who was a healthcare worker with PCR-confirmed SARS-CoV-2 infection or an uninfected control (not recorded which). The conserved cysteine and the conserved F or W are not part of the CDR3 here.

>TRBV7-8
ASSARTSGNTGELF
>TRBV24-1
ATSLSGYQPQH
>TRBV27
ASSPQGLAGQPQH
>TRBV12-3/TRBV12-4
ASGGGEGYT
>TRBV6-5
ASSYQPGQGTSTDTQY
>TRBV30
AWSTDWPSYEQY
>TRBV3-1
ASSQASTDTQY
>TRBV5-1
ASSLVRYTGELF
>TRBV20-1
SASARVYEQY
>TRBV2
ASTRQGNTEAF
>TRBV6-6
ASSYSDAGDSPLH
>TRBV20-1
SAPTGANEQF
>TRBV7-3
ASSQDGGQNTEAF
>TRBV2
ASSPGLLNPLH